The text below deals with one T cell receptor (beta chain). The method was immunoSEQ multiplex PCR; TCRdb's version includes in-frame clones alone and lacks a portion of them. The data hold 78,000 or so clones, with 92% observed a single time. Germline CDR1 and CDR2: MNHEY and SVGAGI. V lost 2 bases, J lost 9 bases, and 14 bases lay in between. The length of the CDR3 is 15 residues. This sample is drawn from a study of T cell changes during pregnancy in multiple sclerosis. The source material was peripheral blood, sampled before pregnancy. V is TRBV6-5 and J is TRBJ1-6, with D maybe TRBD1 (6 bases). The receptor's source is a female donor with multiple sclerosis, enrolled in a pregnancy study. Here the CDR3 reads CASSYRLDSFSPLHF. The DNA of the CDR3 is TGTGCCAGCAGTTACAGATTGGACAGCTTTTCACCCCTCCACTTT.